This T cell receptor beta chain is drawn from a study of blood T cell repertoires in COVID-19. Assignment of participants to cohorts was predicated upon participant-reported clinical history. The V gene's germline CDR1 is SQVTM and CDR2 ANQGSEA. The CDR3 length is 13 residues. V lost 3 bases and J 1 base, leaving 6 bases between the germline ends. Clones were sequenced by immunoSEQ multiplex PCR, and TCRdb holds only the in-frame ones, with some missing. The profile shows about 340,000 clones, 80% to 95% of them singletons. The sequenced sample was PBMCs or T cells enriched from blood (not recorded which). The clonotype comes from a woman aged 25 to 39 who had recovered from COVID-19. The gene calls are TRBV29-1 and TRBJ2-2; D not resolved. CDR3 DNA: TGCAGCGTTGACCCACAGAACACCGGGGAGCTGTTTTTT. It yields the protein CSVDPQNTGELFF.